Detailed here is one T cell receptor beta chain. Its specific antigen is unknown. No much larger clone is present one base from it, and per-base qualities are unavailable. The data derive from a study of T cell changes during pregnancy in multiple sclerosis (dated by TCRdb to the late 2010s). Study-wide context: The study examined how the T cell repertoire changed over the course of pregnancy in women with multiple sclerosis.

Libraries were built with the immunoSEQ multiplex PCR assay. TCRdb provides this immuneACCESS table in a form limited to in-frame rearrangements. Some clones are lacking; in checked studies, under half of them reflect an unresolved V gene, and why the rest are absent is not known. A total of fewer than 75,000 clones appear in this sample, more than 85% of them only once. The top ten constitute roughly 5% of the sample. CDR1 and CDR2, per the germline V gene, are SGDLS and YYNGEE. V has 4 bases trimmed and J has 7 bases trimmed; junction bases matching no gene number 10. The CDR3 starts with the cysteine, ends with the phenylalanine, and has 16 residues. This entry keeps only the CDR3 DNA: 48 bases, framed from base 1.

This chain is built from TRBV9 and TRBJ2-1, with 11 bases in between that match TRBD2. The sequencing used CD8+ T cells from peripheral blood mononuclear cells, collected before pregnancy. The receptor comes from a female donor with multiple sclerosis, enrolled in a pregnancy study. Here is the DNA: TGTGCCAGCAGCCCCTACCCCGGGACTAGCGGTAATGAGCAGTTCTTC. This codes for CASSPYPGTSGNEQFF.